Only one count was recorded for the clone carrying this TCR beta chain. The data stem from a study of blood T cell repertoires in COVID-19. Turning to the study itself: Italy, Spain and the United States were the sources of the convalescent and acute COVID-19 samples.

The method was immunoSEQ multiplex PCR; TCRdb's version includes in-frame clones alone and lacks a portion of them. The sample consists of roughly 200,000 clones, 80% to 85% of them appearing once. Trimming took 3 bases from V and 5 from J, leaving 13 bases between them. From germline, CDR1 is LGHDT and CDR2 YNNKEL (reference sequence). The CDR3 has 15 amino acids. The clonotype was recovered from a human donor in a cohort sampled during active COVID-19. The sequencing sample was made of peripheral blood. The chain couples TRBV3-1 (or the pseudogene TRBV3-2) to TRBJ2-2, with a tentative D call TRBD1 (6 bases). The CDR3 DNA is TGTGCCAGCAGCCAGGGTACAGGGCAAACCGGGGAGCTGTTTTTT. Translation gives CASSQGTGQTGELFF.